Sequencing of this T cell receptor beta chain was carried out in a study of blood T cell repertoires in COVID-19. Study summary: Sample material is recorded as cDNA or gDNA derived from T cells, B-cell-depleted T cells, or PBMCs.

Per the original methods: It was from reference gene primer amplification that nucleated cell counts were estimated. The protocol was immunoSEQ multiplex PCR, while the TCRdb copy is restricted to in-frame clones and leaves out a portion. V, J and clone size derive from that table, while D and trimming were established from the DNA sequence. This sample has around 100,000 clones, with 80% to 90% found just once. This sequence was found in a man aged 35-49 years with acute or convalescent COVID-19. Sequenced sample: peripheral blood.

The chain's CDR3 is CASSDRLAGNNEQFF. In DNA form, the CDR3 reads TGTGCCAGCAGTGATAGACTAGCGGGAAACAATGAGCAGTTCTTC. The chain is built from TRBV6-1 and TRBJ2-1; TRBD2 agrees at 11 bases. Trimming at V came to 3 bases and at J to 5 bases, leaving 3 bases not matched to a gene. The length of the CDR3 is 15 residues. Germline V lookup: CDR1 MNHNS, CDR2 SASEGT.